The entry that follows covers one T cell receptor beta chain sequence. Its antigen is as yet unknown. A multiplex PCR was run with 60 Vbeta primers and 13 Jbeta primers. Using immunoSEQ multiplex PCR, the repertoire was profiled, and TCRdb retains in-frame clones only, with some absent. This sample carries some 120,000 clones, with around 2.9% going to the ten biggest clones. This sample is part of a study of cytomegalovirus exposure and HLA in healthy donors. Overall study results and limits: Further analysis, carried out later, found HLA-associated TCR beta chains more clonally expanded than equally common other chains.

The CDR3 runs 14 residues. V lost 4 bases and J 3 bases, leaving 10 bases between the germline ends. Germline V gives CDR1 SNHLY, CDR2 FYNNEI. The chain links TRBV2 to TRBJ1-5, with D possibly TRBD1 on 5 matching bases. The sequenced sample was PBMCs. This TCR came from a man between 25 and 39 years old in good health and CMV-seronegative. The CDR3 DNA is TGTGCCAGCAGTGCCAGACAGTCCAATCAGCCCCAGCATTTT. Protein sequence: CASSARQSNQPQHF.